This T cell receptor beta chain was captured by sequencing in a study of T cell responses to AZD1222 COVID-19 vaccine. TCRdb's copy holds only in-frame clones and misses some; the assay was immunoSEQ multiplex PCR. The table includes about 86,000 clones, approximately 90% detected once. From germline, CDR1 is WNHNN and CDR2 SYGVQD (reference sequence). V was pared by 4 bases and J by 0 bases, with 16 bases between. The CDR3 is made up of 17 amino acids. The V and J genes are TRBV10-1 and TRBJ2-1; D may be TRBD2 (6 bases). This TCR was recovered from an adult in good health. This specimen consisted of peripheral blood, obtained on day 0 of AZD1222 vaccination. The CDR3 coding sequence is TGCGCCAGCAGTGCCGGGACTCGCTTGAGCTCCTACAATGAGCAGTTCTTC. This translates into CASSAGTRLSSYNEQFF.